These T cell receptor beta chains were read from a single sample in a study of T cells in Graves' hyperthyroidism and ophthalmopathy. TCRdb called the multiplex PCR reads again in MiXCR, with one record for every CDR3 protein. Here the sample spans 450,000 to 550,000 distinct CDR3 sequences, less than 25% being singletons. The sequenced sample was blood. The receptors originated from a woman aged 25 to 39 with Graves' ophthalmopathy. CDR3s include the opening cysteine and the closing phenylalanine or tryptophan. The D gene is left open where the match is weak. Rows give clone size only sometimes, using once, few, many, or a class for an expanded clone.

V: TRBV11-2
J: TRBJ1-1
size: many
D: TRBD1
DNA: TGTGCCAGCAGCTCCCCCGAGGGACAGCCCTACTTT
CDR3: CASSSPEGQPYF

V: TRBV5-1
J: TRBJ2-7
size: many
D: NA
DNA: TGCGCCAGCAGCTTAAACCCCCAGCTAGCCTACGAGCAGTACTTC
CDR3: CASSLNPQLAYEQYF

V: TRBV15
J: TRBJ1-2
size: NA
D: NA
DNA: TGTGCCACCAGCGGAGCTGGCCTGGGCTACACCTTC
CDR3: CATSGAGLGYTF

V: TRBV5-1
J: TRBJ1-2
size: few
D: NA
DNA: TGCGCCAGCAGCTTGGGGGGGCTTCAGGGATTCAAGCCCGTCGGTGGCTACACCTTC
CDR3: CASSLGGLQGFKPVGGYTF

V: TRBV11-1
J: TRBJ1-1
size: NA
D: TRBD1
DNA: TGTGCCAGCAGCCCAATGCGGGACAGCGATTACACTGAAGCTTTCTTT
CDR3: CASSPMRDSDYTEAFF

V: TRBV12-3/TRBV12-4
J: TRBJ1-1
size: many
D: TRBD1
DNA: TGTGCCAGCAGTTACACAGGGGGTTGGAACACTGAAGCTTTCTTT
CDR3: CASSYTGGWNTEAFF

V: TRBV6-2/TRBV6-3
J: TRBJ2-2
size: NA
D: NA
DNA: TGTGCCAGCAGTTACGCTCCGGAGGGCGGGGAGCTGTTTTTT
CDR3: CASSYAPEGGELFF

V: TRBV7-9
J: TRBJ2-5
size: many
D: TRBD2
DNA: TGTGCCAGCAGTACCTTAGCGGGGGCCCAAGAGACCCGGTACTTC
CDR3: CASSTLAGAQETRYF

V: TRBV6-1
J: TRBJ2-2
size: many
D: NA
DNA: TGTGCCAGCAGTGACTACAGGGACACCGGGGAGCTGTTTTTT
CDR3: CASSDYRDTGELFF

V: TRBV6-1
J: TRBJ2-7
size: many
D: TRBD1
DNA: TGTGCCAGCAGACCGGGACAGGGCCCTTCCGAGCAGTACTTC
CDR3: CASRPGQGPSEQYF

V: TRBV6-9
J: TRBJ2-7
size: NA
D: TRBD2
DNA: TGTGCCAGCACCTCATCCAGTTCAGCGGGAGGGCCCTGCGAGCAGTACTTC
CDR3: CASTSSSSAGGPCEQYF

V: TRBV11-1
J: TRBJ1-1
size: NA
D: TRBD1
DNA: TGTGCCAGCAGCTTAGAGTCAGGGGGTAAGAACACTGAAGCTTTCTTT
CDR3: CASSLESGGKNTEAFF

V: TRBV7-3
J: TRBJ1-2
size: few
D: NA
DNA: TGTGCCAGCAGCTCCAACCCGGACAGCTATGGCTACACCTTC
CDR3: CASSSNPDSYGYTF

V: TRBV12-3/TRBV12-4
J: TRBJ2-3
size: few
D: NA
DNA: TGTGCCAGCAGTTCGTACGGGCTAAGCACAGATACGCAGTATTTT
CDR3: CASSSYGLSTDTQYF

V: TRBV12-3/TRBV12-4
J: TRBJ2-2
size: many
D: NA
DNA: TGTGCCAGCAGTTTACTCCCCCCAACAGGGTCCGGGGAGCTGTTTTTT
CDR3: CASSLLPPTGSGELFF

V: TRBV6-1
J: TRBJ2-7
size: many
D: NA
DNA: TGTGCCAGCAGGGGTACGGATGCCTACGAGCAGTACTTC
CDR3: CASRGTDAYEQYF

V: TRBV29-1
J: TRBJ2-2
size: many
D: TRBD2
DNA: TGCAGCGTTGAATCGAGCGGGGCGAACACCGGGGAGCTGTTTTTT
CDR3: CSVESSGANTGELFF